A single sample gave rise to the 22 T cell receptor beta chains below, sequenced in a study of blood T cell repertoires in COVID-19. This table comes from immunoSEQ multiplex PCR, and its TCRdb copy is limited to in-frame clones, with some not included. In the table there are approximately 300,000 clones, around 87% of which are singletons. Material: peripheral blood. The source is a woman in her forties or fifties with active or convalescent COVID-19.

This chain links TRBV12-5 with TRBJ1-2; tentative D call: TRBD1 (6 bases). Germline V gene sequence: CDR1 LGHNT, CDR2 FRNRAP. The CDR3 loop spans 13 amino acids. The V gene lost 6 bases and the J gene lost 4 bases, with 12 bases spanning the gap. The CDR3, as DNA: TGTGCTAGTGGCCTCAGAGGGGGCTATGGCTACACCTTC. Its translation is CASGLRGGYGYTF.

This chain uses TRBV2 with TRBJ2-1, with D uncertain. Trimming took 7 bases from V and 0 from J, leaving 7 bases between them. CDR1 SNHLY and CDR2 FYNNEI come from the germline V gene. This CDR3 spans 13 amino acids. DNA for the CDR3: TGTGCCAGCACACCGAGCTCCTACAATGAGCAGTTCTTC. Translating gives CASTPSSYNEQFF.

CDR3 nucleotide sequence: TGTGCCAGCAGCTCCAACCGGGACAGACTAACCGGGGAGCTGTTTTTT. Translating gives CASSSNRDRLTGELFF. The V call is TRBV9, the J call TRBJ2-2; 7 positions agree with TRBD1. Germline V CDR1 and CDR2: SGDLS, YYNGEE. This CDR3 region has 16 residues. V dropped 4 bases and J dropped 5; count of bases not matched to a gene: 11.

V usage is TRBV25-1 and J usage is TRBJ2-7; the D is unclear. Germline values: CDR1 MGHDK, CDR2 SYGVNS. This CDR3 has 12 residues. V was clipped by 0 bases and J by 5 bases, with 5 bases between them. CDR3 region: CASSEYSDEQYF. In DNA, the CDR3 is TGTGCCAGCAGTGAATATTCGGACGAGCAGTACTTC.

J is TRBJ1-2 and V is TRBV19, with 9 bases identical to TRBD1. The length of the CDR3 is 15 residues. The V gene end was trimmed by 6 bases and the J gene end by 7 bases; junction bases not matched to a gene: 12. The germline CDR1 and CDR2 sequences are LNHDA and SQIVND (reference sequence). CDR3 in amino acids: CASRRIGDRERGYTF. The CDR3 nucleotides read TGTGCCAGTAGACGAATAGGGGACAGGGAACGTGGCTACACCTTC.

J is TRBJ2-7 and V is TRBV28; 10 nucleotides agree with TRBD2. J gave up 5 bases and V 6 bases, and 4 bases lay outside the gene matches. Looked up from germline, CDR1 is MDHEN and CDR2 is SYDVKM. This CDR3 has 13 amino acids. CDR3 sequence: CASSLAGVDEQYF. CDR3 DNA: TGTGCCAGCAGCCTAGCGGGAGTAGACGAGCAGTACTTC.

The genes are TRBV6-5 and TRBJ1-6; the match to TRBD1 covers 8 bases. Germline lookup yields CDR1 MNHEY and CDR2 SVGAGI. V lost 7 bases, J lost 13 bases, and 9 bases stayed unmatched. The CDR3 has 13 residues. The CDR3 region is CASTAGQGAPLHF. Written as DNA, the CDR3 is TGTGCCAGCACCGCCGGACAGGGCGCCCCCCTCCACTTT.

This clone was observed a single time. The chain has TRBV27 and TRBJ1-1; D unclear. Trimming cost V 6 bases and J 5 bases, with 13 bases left between them. CDR1 MNHEY and CDR2 SMNVEV come from the germline V gene (reference sequence). The CDR3 runs to 13 residues. The CDR3 spells CASRTGGRTEAFF. For the CDR3, the DNA is TGTGCCAGCAGGACGGGAGGACGTACTGAAGCTTTCTTT.

The chain recombines TRBV7-2 with TRBJ2-3; D not resolved. Trimming stripped 1 base from V and 5 bases from J, with 7 bases between. Germline V gene sequence: CDR1 SGHTA, CDR2 FQGNSA. The CDR3 is 13 amino acids. CDR3 coding DNA: TGTGCCAGCAGCTTAGTGTCCCTAGATACGCAGTATTTT. Translating it yields CASSLVSLDTQYF.

The chain uses TRBV5-1 and TRBJ2-1; TRBD1 aligns across 7 bases. Germline V gene data show CDR1 as SGHRS and CDR2 as YFSETQ. This CDR3 comprises 15 residues. Germline trimming cut 3 bases from V and 2 bases from J; bases unmatched to any gene: 5. The CDR3 here is CASSSIQGTYNEQFF. In DNA, the CDR3 is TGCGCCAGCAGCTCTATACAGGGGACCTACAATGAGCAGTTCTTC.

The J gene is TRBJ1-1, the V gene TRBV3-1 (or the pseudogene TRBV3-2), with 10 bases identical to TRBD1. CDR3 length: 16 residues. V dropped 4 bases and J dropped 2; count of bases not matched to a gene: 7. CDR1 is LGHDT, CDR2 YNNKEL, per germline (reference sequence). The CDR3 DNA follows: TGTGCCAGCAGCCCCGAGACAGGGGGCCGCAACACTGAAGCTTTCTTT. This gives the protein CASSPETGGRNTEAFF.

This sequence joins TRBV12-3 or TRBV12-4 and TRBJ1-1, with TRBD1 matching 7 bases. CDR3 size: 12 residues. The ends lost 7 bases at V and 7 bases at J; junction bases unmatched: 6. DNA of the CDR3: TGTGCCAGCACCCGGGGACAGATTGAAGCTTTCTTT. Translating it yields CASTRGQIEAFF.

The V gene is TRBV28, the J gene TRBJ2-1; 8 bases fit TRBD2. The CDR3 spans 13 residues. Per the germline V gene, CDR1 is MDHEN and CDR2 is SYDVKM. V was clipped by 8 bases and J by 5 bases; unmatched bases: 5. CDR3 sequence: CASCSGNNNEQFF. The CDR3 region has the DNA TGTGCCAGCTGTAGCGGGAATAACAATGAGCAGTTCTTC.

The rearrangement uses TRBV7-2 and TRBJ2-3; 9 bases agree with TRBD2. Germline V lookup: CDR1 SGHTA, CDR2 FQGNSA. This CDR3 has 16 residues. With V trimmed by 0 bases and J by 4 bases, 5 bases remained unmatched. The CDR3 DNA follows: TGTGCCAGCAGCTTAGCTTTTTCTAGCGGGGCAGATACGCAGTATTTT. Its translation: CASSLAFSSGADTQYF.

This clone has a handful of counts. The genes are TRBV7-9 and TRBJ2-2; possibly TRBD1 for D (7 bases). There are 16 residues in the CDR3. Germline V lookup: CDR1 SEHNR, CDR2 FQNEAQ (reference sequence). V lost 2 bases, J lost 3 bases, and 13 bases lay in between. CDR3 region: CASSLTQGGHTGELFF. DNA for the CDR3: TGTGCCAGCAGCTTAACCCAGGGGGGTCACACCGGGGAGCTGTTTTTT. The whole variable domain, remainder taken from reference TRBV7-9 and TRBJ2-2, is DTGVSQNPRHKITKRGQNVTFRCDPISEHNRLYWYRQTLGQGPEFLTYFQNEAQLEKSRLLSDRFSAERPKGSFSTLEIQRTEQGDSAMYLCASSLTQGGHTGELFFGEGSRLTVL.

This clone was seen once. The genes are TRBV10-3 and TRBJ2-1, with D perhaps matching TRBD2 (6 bases). Looked up from germline, CDR1 is ENHRY and CDR2 is SYGVKD. The CDR3 has 13 amino acids. The V end lost 0 bases, the J end lost 7 bases, and 7 bases lay between the germline ends. The CDR3 reads CAISESGRNEQFF. The CDR3 nucleotides read TGTGCCATCAGTGAGTCTGGGAGGAATGAGCAGTTCTTC.

The genes are TRBV4-3 and TRBJ1-4; D may be TRBD1 (5 bases). In germline, CDR1 is LGHNA, CDR2 YSLEER. The V end lost 0 bases, the J end lost 7 bases, and 15 bases lay between the germline ends. The CDR3 is 16 amino acids. This chain's CDR3 is CASSQDSGGIGEKLFF. The CDR3 DNA is TGCGCCAGCAGCCAAGATTCCGGGGGGATAGGTGAAAAACTGTTTTTT.

The chain employs TRBV11-3 and TRBJ2-3; D not certain. Trimming took off 1 base at V and 5 bases at J, with 16 bases between the two ends. Germline CDR1 is SGHNT and CDR2 is YENEEA. The CDR3 is 16 amino acids. The CDR3 protein is CASSLGGLRAKDTQYF. CDR3 in DNA: TGTGCCAGCAGCTTAGGTGGCCTTAGAGCGAAAGATACGCAGTATTTT.

V is TRBV6-5 and J is TRBJ2-7; the match to TRBD2 covers 7 bases. V was clipped by 6 bases and J by 3 bases; unmatched bases: 8. This CDR3 region has 14 residues. Germline CDR1 reads MNHEY; CDR2 reads SVGAGI. Written as DNA, the CDR3 is TGTGCCAGCAGCCCCGGGGCTAGCGGCTACGAGCAGTACTTC. This sequence encodes CASSPGASGYEQYF.

DNA of the CDR3: TGTGCCAGCCGGTGGGGGACACCTGAAGCTTTCTTT. Translation: CASRWGTPEAFF. The chain combines TRBV12-3 or TRBV12-4 with TRBJ1-1; D is possibly TRBD1 (6 bases). CDR3 length equals 12 residues. V lost 8 bases and J lost 6, with 13 bases in between.

The J gene is TRBJ1-5, the V gene TRBV19; 8 nucleotides align to TRBD1. The CDR3 has 17 residues. Germline V gene sequence: CDR1 LNHDA, CDR2 SQIVND (reference sequence). Trimming cost V 10 bases and J 0 bases; bases outside gene matches: 14. The CDR3 nucleotides read TGTGCCACCGGACAGGGTTGGTCCGTAAATAGCAATCAGCCCCAGCATTTT. It translates to CATGQGWSVNSNQPQHF. Based on the CDR3 plus reference TRBV19 and TRBJ1-5, the full variable domain is DGGITQSPKYLFRKEGQNVTLSCEQNLNHDAMYWYRQDPGQGLRLIYYSQIVNDFQKGDIAEGYSVSREKKESFPLTVTSAQKNPTAFYLCATGQGWSVNSNQPQHFGDGTRLSIL.

The chain links TRBV28 to TRBJ1-1; D not certain. Germline assignment: CDR1 MDHEN and CDR2 SYDVKM. CDR3 length equals 12 residues. The V end was cut by 1 base, the J end by 5 bases, with 5 bases between. The CDR3 DNA is TGTGCCAGCAGTTTATCTTTAACTGAAGCTTTCTTT. Protein product: CASSLSLTEAFF.